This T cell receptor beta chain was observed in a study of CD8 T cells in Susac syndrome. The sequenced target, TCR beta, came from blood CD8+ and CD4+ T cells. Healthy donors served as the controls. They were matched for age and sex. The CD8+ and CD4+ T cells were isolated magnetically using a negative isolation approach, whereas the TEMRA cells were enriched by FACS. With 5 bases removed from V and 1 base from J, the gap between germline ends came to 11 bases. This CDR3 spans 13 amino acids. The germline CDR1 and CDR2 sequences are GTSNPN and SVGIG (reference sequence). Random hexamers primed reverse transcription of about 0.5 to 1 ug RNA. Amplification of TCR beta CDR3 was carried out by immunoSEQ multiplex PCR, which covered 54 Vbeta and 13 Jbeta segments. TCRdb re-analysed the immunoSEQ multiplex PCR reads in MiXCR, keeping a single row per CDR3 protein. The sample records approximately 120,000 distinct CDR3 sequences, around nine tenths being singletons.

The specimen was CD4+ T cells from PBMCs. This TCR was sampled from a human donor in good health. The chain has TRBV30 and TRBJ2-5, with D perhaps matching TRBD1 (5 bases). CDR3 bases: TGTGCCTGGGCTGTAGGGGTCCAAGAGACCCAGTACTTC. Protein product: CAWAVGVQETQYF.